This record concerns one T cell receptor beta chain sequence. The source of the sample is a study of blood T cell repertoires in COVID-19. Study details: Sites in the United States, Italy and Spain provided acute and convalescent COVID-19 samples. T cells, B-cell-depleted T cells, or PBMCs provided the cDNA or gDNA that served as material.

Per the study methods: It was from reference gene primer amplification that nucleated cell counts were estimated. The assay was immunoSEQ multiplex PCR, and TCRdb's table has in-frame clones only and misses some. V and J calls plus clone size are reproduced from that table; the DNA served to infer D and trimming. The sample yields some 120,000 clones, about 88% seen once. Germline V gives CDR1 GTSNPN, CDR2 SVGIG (reference sequence). Trimming stripped 3 bases from V and 6 bases from J, with 11 bases between. This CDR3 has 12 amino acids. The chain recombines TRBV30 with TRBJ1-2; D not certain. The specimen sequenced was peripheral blood. This sequence originates from a man between 45 and 60 years old with active COVID-19. DNA for the CDR3: TGTGCCTGGAGCCTGACACAGAATGGCTACACCTTC. This codes for CAWSLTQNGYTF.